The 5 T cell receptor beta chains reported below all come from one sample, sequenced in a study of shared clonotypes between healthy human individuals (dated by TCRdb to 2020 to 2022). Library construction relied on the immunoSEQ multiplex PCR assay. Held by TCRdb, this immuneACCESS table contains in-frame sequences only and omits some clones. Under half of the omission traces to an unresolved V gene where checked; the cause of the rest is unknown. The sample yields around 2.5 million clones; 90% to 95% were counted once. The leading ten clones occupy about 0.39% of the sample. The sequenced sample was naive CD4+ T cells from PBMCs. What the cell subset or site label conveys for this sample: CD45RA+ positively selected. The receptors originated from a man younger than 30 in good health. Some clones in this sample may be carry-over from other donors' samples.

V and J are TRBV7-3 and TRBJ1-4; D is undetermined. Trimming removed 2 bases from V and 9 bases from J, with 13 bases in between. The germline gives CDR1 SGHTA, CDR2 FQGTGA. This CDR3 has 14 amino acids. The CDR3 loop reads CASSLLAGHQKLFF. CDR3 DNA: TGTGCCAGCAGCTTACTAGCCGGCCACCAAAAACTGTTTTTT.

This sequence joins TRBV4-2 and TRBJ2-7; 12 bases fit TRBD2. Germline CDR1 LGHNA, CDR2 YNFKEQ. J gave up 2 bases and V 3 bases, and 8 bases lay outside the gene matches. This CDR3 has 17 residues. CDR3: CASSQGRTSGTPYEQYF. The CDR3, as DNA: TGTGCCAGCAGCCAGGGGAGGACTAGCGGGACCCCCTACGAGCAGTACTTC.

Turning to this clone: Other nucleotide sequences from this sample produce the same CDR3. V usage is TRBV28 and J usage is TRBJ1-3, with 9 bases lining up with TRBD1. Looked up from germline, CDR1 is MDHEN and CDR2 is SYDVKM. Trimming removed 6 bases from V and 3 bases from J; junction bases left unmatched: 9. This CDR3 has 16 amino acids. In DNA, the CDR3 is TGTGCCAGCAGATCTACCGGGACAGGGAGTGGAAACACCATATATTTT. Its protein product is CASRSTGTGSGNTIYF.

In this sample, this clone turned up once. V and J are TRBV28 and TRBJ1-1, with 11 bases aligning to TRBD1. V gave up 3 bases and J gave up 5 bases; unmatched junction bases: 11. Germline V gene data show CDR1 as MDHEN and CDR2 as SYDVKM. CDR3 size: 17 residues. CDR3 sequence: CASSFGQGARGGTEAFF. In DNA, the CDR3 is TGTGCCAGCAGTTTCGGACAGGGGGCGCGAGGTGGGACTGAAGCTTTCTTT.

The V and J genes are TRBV29-1 and TRBJ2-3; tentatively, D is TRBD1 (6 bases). Germline-derived CDR1 and CDR2 are SQVTM and ANQGSEA. V was trimmed by 5 bases and J by 0 bases, leaving 12 bases between them. This CDR3 spans 14 amino acids. Here the CDR3 DNA reads TGCAGCGTTCAACAGGGCACTAGCACAGATACGCAGTATTTT. Its protein is CSVQQGTSTDTQYF.